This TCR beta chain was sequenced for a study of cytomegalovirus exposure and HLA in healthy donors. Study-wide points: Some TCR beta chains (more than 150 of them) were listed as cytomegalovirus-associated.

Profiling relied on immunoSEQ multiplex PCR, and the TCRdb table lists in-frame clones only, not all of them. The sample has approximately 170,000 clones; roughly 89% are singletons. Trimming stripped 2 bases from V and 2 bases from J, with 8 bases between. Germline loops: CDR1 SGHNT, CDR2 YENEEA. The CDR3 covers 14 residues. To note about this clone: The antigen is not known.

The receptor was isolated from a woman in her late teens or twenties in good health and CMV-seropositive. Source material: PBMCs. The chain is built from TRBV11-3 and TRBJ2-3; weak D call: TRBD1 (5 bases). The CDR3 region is CASSLQGYTDTQYF. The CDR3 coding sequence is TGTGCCAGCAGCTTACAGGGTTACACAGATACGCAGTATTTT.